One sample yielded the 18 T cell receptor beta chains listed below, sequenced in a study of Ad26.COV2.S vaccination and SARS-CoV-2 variants. Described treatment: about 20 received Ad26.COV2.S at low or high dose, single or two shots; about 5 received placebo; per-sample allocation not given. Samples came from day 63 after the first vaccine or placebo injection. Some clones are missing from TCRdb's copy, which holds only in-frame ones; the method was immunoSEQ multiplex PCR. The data contain 300,000 to 350,000 clones, around 90% of them singletons. This sample comprised peripheral blood, obtained in a trial of Ad26.COV2.S vaccine versus placebo. The receptors here all came from a person aged 18-60 years who received the Ad26.COV2.S COVID-19 vaccine or a placebo.

V is TRBV5-6 and J is TRBJ2-7; possible D gene TRBD1, 6 bases. Germline V gene data show CDR1 as SGHDT and CDR2 as YYEEEE. V lost 6 bases and J 0 bases, leaving 16 bases between the germline ends. The CDR3 totals 15 residues. This chain's CDR3 is CASNTVTGYSYEQYF. CDR3 DNA: TGTGCCAGCAATACTGTGACAGGATACTCCTACGAGCAGTACTTC.

About this clone itself: Other DNA sequences within the sample encode an identical CDR3. V and J are TRBV25-1 and TRBJ1-5; 8 bases are a match to TRBD1. This CDR3 has 14 residues. In germline, CDR1 is MGHDK, CDR2 SYGVNS. J gave up 2 bases and V 6 bases, and 3 bases lay outside the gene matches. The CDR3 DNA is TGTGCCAGCAGCGAGACAGGGGGCAATCAGCCCCAGCATTTT. Residues: CASSETGGNQPQHF.

There are a few counts of this clone. This chain joins TRBV9 and TRBJ2-7; D call uncertain. CDR1 is SGDLS, CDR2 YYNGEE, per germline. V dropped 0 bases and J dropped 3 bases, with 10 bases sitting between them. The CDR3 covers 14 residues. CDR3 bases: TGTGCCAGCAGCGTAGAGGGATCCCGCTACGAGCAGTACTTC. This sequence encodes CASSVEGSRYEQYF.

With regard to this clone: This same CDR3 is encoded by further DNA sequences in the sample. V is TRBV7-9 and J is TRBJ1-4; D gene uncertain. CDR1 and CDR2 from the germline V gene are SEHNR and FQNEAQ (reference sequence). Trimming removed 3 bases at V and 6 bases at J, with 2 bases between. The CDR3 runs 11 residues. CDR3 in amino acids: CASSFDEKLFF. Written as DNA, the CDR3 is TGTGCCAGCAGCTTTGATGAAAAACTGTTTTTT.

DNA of the CDR3: TGTGCCAGCAGGTTACAGGGAATTACCGGGGAGCTGTTTTTT. Its protein is CASRLQGITGELFF. V and J are TRBV5-6 and TRBJ2-2, with a tentative D call TRBD1 (6 bases). Per the germline V gene, CDR1 is SGHDT and CDR2 is YYEEEE. Trimming left V 5 bases short and J 5 bases short, with 13 bases between. The CDR3 runs to 14 residues.

This clone was observed a handful of times. This chain connects TRBV15 to TRBJ2-7; 9 bases line up with TRBD1. J lost 6 bases, V lost 8 bases, and 8 bases had no gene match. This CDR3 is built from 13 residues. Looked up from germline, CDR1 is LNHNV and CDR2 is YYDKDF (reference sequence). CDR3 nucleotide sequence: TGTGCCACCTCTCGGGACAGGGTGGCCGAGCAGTACTTC. This codes for CATSRDRVAEQYF.

The V and J genes are TRBV9 and TRBJ1-1, with 8 nucleotides matching TRBD1. There are 16 residues in the CDR3. Per the germline V gene, CDR1 is SGDLS and CDR2 is YYNGEE. The V segment lost 4 bases and the J segment 1 base; nucleotides outside the gene matches: 9. The CDR3 DNA reads TGTGCCAGCAGCCGCTCCACCGGGACAGGGAACACTGAAGCTTTCTTT. Translation gives CASSRSTGTGNTEAFF.

The chain is built from TRBV20-1 and TRBJ2-5; unclear D gene. Germline assignment: CDR1 DFQATT and CDR2 SNEGSKA (reference sequence). This CDR3 is 15 amino acids long. V gave up 3 bases and J gave up 1 base, with 15 bases separating them. This chain's CDR3 is CSASPRLGLQETQYF. CDR3 nucleotide sequence: TGCAGTGCTAGTCCTAGACTCGGTCTCCAAGAGACCCAGTACTTC.

The V gene is TRBV6-5, the J gene TRBJ1-6; D is possibly TRBD1 (6 bases). The CDR3 is 15 residues long. Germline CDR1 MNHEY, CDR2 SVGAGI. Trimming pared 6 bases from V and 2 bases from J, leaving 11 bases between. Here the CDR3 reads CASSLQGTYNSPLHF. DNA of the CDR3: TGTGCCAGCAGCCTACAGGGAACCTATAATTCACCCCTCCACTTT.

The chain uses TRBV9 and TRBJ1-1; maybe TRBD1 (5 bases). Germline values: CDR1 SGDLS, CDR2 YYNGEE. The CDR3 contains 14 residues. Trimming stripped 0 bases from V and 5 bases from J, with 11 bases between. The CDR3 is CASSVEVDRTEAFF. In DNA, the CDR3 is TGTGCCAGCAGCGTAGAGGTAGACAGAACTGAAGCTTTCTTT.

The J gene is TRBJ2-2, the V gene TRBV7-9; the D is unclear. Germline CDR1 reads SEHNR; CDR2 reads FQNEAQ (reference sequence). This CDR3 spans 13 amino acids. Trimming removed 5 bases from V and 3 bases from J, with 7 bases in between. The CDR3 DNA is TGTGCCAGCAGCCCTTCTCACACCGGGGAGCTGTTTTTT. Translated, it gives CASSPSHTGELFF.

This clone occurred a few times. The chain joins TRBV25-1 to TRBJ1-2; 9 nucleotides match TRBD1. V was clipped by 5 bases and J by 7 bases; unmatched bases: 14. Germline CDR1 and CDR2: MGHDK and SYGVNS. The CDR3 has 16 residues. Here the CDR3 DNA reads TGTGCCAGCAGTCGAGCTCCGGGACAGGGATCGGGTGGCTACACCTTC. It translates to CASSRAPGQGSGGYTF.

This chain links TRBV9 with TRBJ1-5; D is unclear. This CDR3 is 13 amino acids long. V lost 0 bases to trimming and J lost 7 bases, with 8 bases between them. Per germline, CDR1 SGDLS and CDR2 YYNGEE. The CDR3: CASSVGTGQPQHF. The CDR3 region has the DNA TGTGCCAGCAGCGTAGGGACCGGGCAGCCCCAGCATTTT.

The chain links TRBV3-1 (or the pseudogene TRBV3-2) to TRBJ2-1; maybe TRBD2 (6 bases). The CDR3 sequence is 15 residues long. Germline lookup yields CDR1 LGHDT and CDR2 YNNKEL (reference sequence). The V end was cut by 5 bases, the J end by 5 bases, with 16 bases between. As DNA, the CDR3 is TGTGCCAGCAGCGGGGGAGGAGCGTACCACAATGAGCAGTTCTTC. Its protein is CASSGGGAYHNEQFF.

The CDR3 coding sequence is TGCAGTGCTATACGTAGAGATACGCAGTATTTT. This sequence encodes CSAIRRDTQYF. The genes are TRBV20-1 and TRBJ2-3; D gene uncertain. With 4 bases removed from V and 5 bases from J, the gap between germline ends came to 7 bases. Germline assignment: CDR1 DFQATT and CDR2 SNEGSKA (reference sequence). CDR3 length: 11 amino acids.

V is TRBV28 and J is TRBJ2-3; D might be TRBD2 (6 bases). This CDR3 region has 16 residues. The V gene's germline CDR1 is MDHEN and CDR2 SYDVKM. V dropped 3 bases and J dropped 5 bases, with 18 bases sitting between them. In DNA form, the CDR3 reads TGTGCCAGCAGTTTTGTATATGGGGGGAGGAAAGATACGCAGTATTTT. Protein product: CASSFVYGGRKDTQYF.

The rearrangement links TRBV6-6 to TRBJ2-5; D may match TRBD1 or TRBD2 (6 bases each). There are 13 residues in the CDR3. Trimming removed 6 bases from V and 9 bases from J, with 17 bases in between. The germline CDR1 and CDR2 sequences are MNHNY and SVGAGI (reference sequence). CDR3: CASSPTGEGAQYF. The CDR3 DNA is TGTGCCAGCAGCCCCACGGGAGAGGGGGCCCAGTACTTC.

The chain joins TRBV6-5 to TRBJ1-6; D is uncertain. V was shortened by 2 bases and J by 7 bases, with 12 bases between the two germline ends. The CDR3 spans 15 residues. Germline assignment: CDR1 MNHEY and CDR2 SVGAGI. In DNA, the CDR3 is TGTGCCAGCAGTTACAGGGTACAGCTAAATTCACCCCTCCACTTT. Its translation is CASSYRVQLNSPLHF.